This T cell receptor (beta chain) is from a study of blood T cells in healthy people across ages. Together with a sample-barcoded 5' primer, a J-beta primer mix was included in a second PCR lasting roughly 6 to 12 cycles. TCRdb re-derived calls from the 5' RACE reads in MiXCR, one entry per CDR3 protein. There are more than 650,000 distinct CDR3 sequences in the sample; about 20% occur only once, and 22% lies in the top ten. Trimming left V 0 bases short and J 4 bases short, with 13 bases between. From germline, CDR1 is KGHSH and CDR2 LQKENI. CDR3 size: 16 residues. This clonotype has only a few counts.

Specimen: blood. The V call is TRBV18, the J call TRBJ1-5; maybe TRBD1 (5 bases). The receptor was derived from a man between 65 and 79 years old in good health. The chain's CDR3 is CASSPPSGRVNQPQHF. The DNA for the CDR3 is TGTGCCAGCTCACCACCGTCGGGACGGGTTAATCAGCCCCAGCATTTT.